This T cell receptor beta chain was recorded in a study of T cells and copy number aberrations in small-cell lung cancer (dated by TCRdb to the early 2020s). In terms of the full investigation: TCR repertoire sequencing was paired with whole-exome sequencing of the same tumor regions to relate T cell metrics to mutations and copy number aberrations. Tumor TCR data existed for 17 to 20 patients, while 15 or so patients had TCR data covering both tumor and normal tissue. General study outcomes and caveats: Because surgical resection is uncommon in small-cell lung cancer, the study was limited by a small sample size, and the findings need validation. Lower T-cell density, richness and clonality were observed in tumors than in adjacent lung tissue, although the difference in density was not significant. All specimens consisted of formalin-fixed paraffin-embedded tissue, which is known to introduce sequencing artifacts.

The donors were limited-stage small-cell lung cancer patients who had surgical resection in Hangzhou, China, between about 2008 and 2020. All donors were treated with upfront surgery without preoperative chemotherapy or radiotherapy, and immunotherapy was not given to any donor before or after surgery. All 19 patients in the sequenced cohort were smokers or heavy second-hand smokers. Adjacent normal lung was collected at least 2 cm from the tumor margin and was morphologically confirmed by two pathologists to be free of malignant cells. To characterize heterogeneity of the T cell repertoire, the study applied multi-region TCR-beta sequencing to resected limited-stage small-cell lung cancers and to tumor-adjacent lung tissue. The AllPrep DNA/RNA FFPE Kit (Qiagen) was used to extract genomic DNA from the FFPE tissue. V trim: 2 bases; J trim: 2 bases; unmatched bases: 7. Based on the germline V gene, the CDR1 and CDR2 sequences are MDHEN and SYDVKM. Reading from cysteine to phenylalanine, the CDR3 counts 16 amino acids. Just the 48-base CDR3 DNA is kept, in frame starting at base 1.

About this clone: Its cognate antigen has yet to be identified. No base quality information exists; no much larger clone differs at one position.

TCR-beta CDR3 regions were amplified from genomic DNA with the immunoSEQ hsTCRB Kit using multiplexed V- and J-gene primers. Unique DNA barcodes were added in a second PCR, and the samples were pooled together with one negative control and one positive control. Sequencing of the pooled TCR-beta libraries was performed on an Illumina MiSeq using a 150-cycle paired-end protocol. The published analysis was carried out like this. Raw sequencing data were processed by Adaptive Biotechnologies into a report containing normalized, annotated TCR-beta repertoires. T-cell density was calculated by normalizing TCR-beta templates to usable DNA, with usable DNA estimated through amplification of housekeeping genes. Clonality was defined as 1 minus Pielou's evenness, while richness was a count of unique rearrangements. TCRdb provides this immuneACCESS table in a form limited to in-frame rearrangements. Some clones are lacking; in checked studies, under half of them reflect an unresolved V gene, and why the rest are absent is not known. V and J calls plus clone size are reproduced from that table; the DNA served to infer D and trimming. The sample table holds about 2,000 clones, of which roughly three quarters were seen once. Over 7.5% of the sample rests with the top ten.

This receptor was identified in a woman in her fifties or sixties with small cell lung cancer. The source material was normal tissue next to the tumor. The sequence links TRBV28 to TRBJ2-3; TRBD1 agrees with 7 junctional bases. The CDR3 region has the sequence CASSLIGGVDTDTQYF. The sequenced DNA is TGTGCCAGCAGTTTAATAGGGGGCGTGGACACAGATACGCAGTATTTT. With the rest looked up from the reference TRBV28 and TRBJ2-3 genes rather than sequenced, the full variable domain is DVKVTQSSRYLVKRTGEKVFLECVQDMDHENMFWYRQDPGLGLRLIYFSYDVKMKEKGDIPEGYSVSREKKERFSLILESASTNQTSMYLCASSLIGGVDTDTQYFGPGTRLTVL.